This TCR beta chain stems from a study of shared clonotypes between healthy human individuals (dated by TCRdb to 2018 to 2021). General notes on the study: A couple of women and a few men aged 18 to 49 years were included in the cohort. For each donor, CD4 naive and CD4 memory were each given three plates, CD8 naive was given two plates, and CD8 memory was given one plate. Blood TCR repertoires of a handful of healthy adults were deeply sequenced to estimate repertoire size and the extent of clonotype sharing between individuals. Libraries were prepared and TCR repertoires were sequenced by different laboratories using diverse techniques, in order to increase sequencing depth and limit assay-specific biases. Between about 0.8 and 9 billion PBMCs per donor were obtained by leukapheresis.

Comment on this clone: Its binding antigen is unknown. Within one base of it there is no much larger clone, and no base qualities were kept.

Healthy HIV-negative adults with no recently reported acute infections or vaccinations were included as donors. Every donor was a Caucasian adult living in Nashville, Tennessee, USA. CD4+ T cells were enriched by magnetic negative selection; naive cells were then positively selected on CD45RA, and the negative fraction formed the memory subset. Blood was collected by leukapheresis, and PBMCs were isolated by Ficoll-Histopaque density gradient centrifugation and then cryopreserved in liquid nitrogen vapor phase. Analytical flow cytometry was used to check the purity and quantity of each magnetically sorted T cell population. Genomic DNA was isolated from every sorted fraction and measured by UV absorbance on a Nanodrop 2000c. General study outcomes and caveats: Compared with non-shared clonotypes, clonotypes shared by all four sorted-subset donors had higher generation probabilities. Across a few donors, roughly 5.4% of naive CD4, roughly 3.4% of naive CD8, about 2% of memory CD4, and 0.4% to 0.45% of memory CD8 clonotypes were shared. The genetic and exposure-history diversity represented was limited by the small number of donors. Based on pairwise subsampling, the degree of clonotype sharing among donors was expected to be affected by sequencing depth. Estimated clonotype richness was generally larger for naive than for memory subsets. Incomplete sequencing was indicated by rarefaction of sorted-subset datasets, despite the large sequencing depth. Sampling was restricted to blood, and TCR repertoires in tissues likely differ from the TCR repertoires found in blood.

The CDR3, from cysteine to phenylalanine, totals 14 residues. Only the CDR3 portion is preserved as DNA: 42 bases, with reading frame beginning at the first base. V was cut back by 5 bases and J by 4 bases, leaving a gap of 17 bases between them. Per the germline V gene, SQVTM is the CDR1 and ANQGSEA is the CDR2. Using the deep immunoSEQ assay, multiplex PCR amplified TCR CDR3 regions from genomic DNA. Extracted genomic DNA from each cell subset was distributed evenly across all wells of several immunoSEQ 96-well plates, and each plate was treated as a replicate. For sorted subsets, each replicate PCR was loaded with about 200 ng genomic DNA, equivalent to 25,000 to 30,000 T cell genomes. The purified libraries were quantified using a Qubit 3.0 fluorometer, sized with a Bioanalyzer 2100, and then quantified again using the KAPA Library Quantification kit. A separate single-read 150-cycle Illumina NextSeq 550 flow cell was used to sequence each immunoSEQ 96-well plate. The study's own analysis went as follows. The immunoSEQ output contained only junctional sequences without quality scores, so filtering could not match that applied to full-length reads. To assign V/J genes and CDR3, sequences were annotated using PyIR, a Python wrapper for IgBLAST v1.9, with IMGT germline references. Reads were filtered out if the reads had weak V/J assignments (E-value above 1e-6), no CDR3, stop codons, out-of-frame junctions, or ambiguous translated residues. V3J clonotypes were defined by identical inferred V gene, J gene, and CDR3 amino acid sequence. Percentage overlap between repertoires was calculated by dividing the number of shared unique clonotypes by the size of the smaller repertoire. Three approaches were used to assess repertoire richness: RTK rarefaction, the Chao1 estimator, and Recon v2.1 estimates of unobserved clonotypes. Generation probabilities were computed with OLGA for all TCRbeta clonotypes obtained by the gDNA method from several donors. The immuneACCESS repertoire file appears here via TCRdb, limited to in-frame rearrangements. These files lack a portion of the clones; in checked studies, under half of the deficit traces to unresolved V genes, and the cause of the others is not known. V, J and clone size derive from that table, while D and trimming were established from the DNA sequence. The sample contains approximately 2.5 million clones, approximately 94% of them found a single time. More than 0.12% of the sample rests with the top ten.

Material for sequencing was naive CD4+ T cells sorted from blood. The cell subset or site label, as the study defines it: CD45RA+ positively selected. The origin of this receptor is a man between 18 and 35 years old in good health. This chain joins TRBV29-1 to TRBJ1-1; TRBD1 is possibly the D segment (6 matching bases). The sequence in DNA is TGCAGCGTTTCACAGGGAGGCGTCGGCACTGAAGCTTTCTTT. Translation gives CSVSQGGVGTEAFF.